The 10 T cell receptor beta chains below were found in one sample sequenced in a study of blood T cell repertoires in COVID-19. The repertoire was sequenced with immunoSEQ multiplex PCR; TCRdb's copy has only in-frame clones and lacks some. The data show approximately 260,000 clones, around four fifths seen once. The sample consisted of peripheral blood. All receptors derive from a woman in her sixties with active or convalescent COVID-19.

This clone is a singleton in its sample. This chain connects TRBV5-1 to TRBJ1-1; weak D call: TRBD1 (5 bases). V gave up 0 bases and J gave up 4 bases, with 13 bases separating them. The CDR3 totals 15 residues. Looked up from germline, CDR1 is SGHRS and CDR2 is YFSETQ. CDR3 loop: CASSLGGREGTEAFF. CDR3 bases: TGCGCCAGCAGCTTGGGGGGCAGGGAGGGCACTGAAGCTTTCTTT.

This chain joins TRBV2 and TRBJ2-7; TRBD1 aligns across 10 bases. Trimming removed 7 bases from V and 6 bases from J; junction bases left unmatched: 6. From germline, CDR1 is SNHLY and CDR2 FYNNEI. CDR3 length: 13 residues. The CDR3 nucleotides read TGTGCCAGCACGGGACAGGGGAAGGGCGAGCAGTACTTC. This encodes CASTGQGKGEQYF.

This chain joins TRBV6-4 and TRBJ1-5; D is unresolved. CDR1 is MRHNA and CDR2 is SNTAGT in the germline V gene. Trimming stripped 7 bases from V and 5 bases from J, with 18 bases between. The CDR3 contains 15 residues. CDR3 residues: CASKCRSGKHQPQHF. CDR3 in DNA: TGTGCCAGCAAATGCCGGTCGGGGAAGCATCAGCCCCAGCATTTT.

V is TRBV5-1 and J is TRBJ2-4, with TRBD1 identical over 7 bases. The CDR3 is 17 amino acids. The V segment lost 3 bases and the J segment 5 bases; nucleotides outside the gene matches: 14. Germline values: CDR1 SGHRS, CDR2 YFSETQ. CDR3 sequence (DNA): TGCGCCAGCAGCTCCGTTAACAGGGGCGACTTTGAAAACATTCAGTACTTC. Amino acid sequence: CASSSVNRGDFENIQYF.

The chain recombines TRBV5-5 with TRBJ2-2; 9 bases fit TRBD1. Germline V gives CDR1 SGHKS, CDR2 YYEKEE (reference sequence). This CDR3 has 17 amino acids. V shed 2 bases, J shed 7 bases, and the junction held 12 bases outside the gene matches. The CDR3 is CASSFTTGTGFHGELFF. The CDR3 DNA reads as TGTGCCAGCAGCTTTACAACCGGGACAGGGTTTCACGGGGAGCTGTTTTTT.

V gene TRBV6-5 combines with J gene TRBJ1-6; no firm D call. CDR1 is MNHEY and CDR2 is SVGAGI in the germline V gene. V was trimmed by 8 bases and J by 7 bases, leaving 18 bases between them. This CDR3 is built from 15 residues. In DNA, the CDR3 is TGTGCCAGCTACCACCACGGGAGTTTGAATTCACCCCTCCACTTT. Encoded protein: CASYHHGSLNSPLHF.

V usage is TRBV4-3 and J usage is TRBJ1-2; a weak D match, TRBD1 (6 bases). CDR1 and CDR2 (germline): LGHNA, YSLEER. Trimming cost V 0 bases and J 0 bases, with 14 bases left between them. The CDR3 runs to 17 residues. The CDR3 is CASSQDRGTDSNYGYTF. The CDR3 nucleotides read TGCGCCAGCAGCCAAGATAGGGGGACCGACTCTAACTATGGCTACACCTTC.

The chain combines TRBV7-9 with TRBJ1-1; 9 nucleotides line up with TRBD1. In germline, CDR1 is SEHNR, CDR2 FQNEAQ (reference sequence). V was pared by 3 bases and J by 6 bases, with 8 bases of the junction left unmatched. This CDR3 comprises 15 residues. CDR3 bases: TGTGCCAGCAGCTTTGAGACAGGGGGAACGTCTGAAGCTTTCTTT. Its translation is CASSFETGGTSEAFF. Looking up the rest from reference TRBV7-9 and TRBJ1-1 gives the full variable domain: DTGVSQNPRHKITKRGQNVTFRCDPISEHNRLYWYRQTLGQGPEFLTYFQNEAQLEKSRLLSDRFSAERPKGSFSTLEIQRTEQGDSAMYLCASSFETGGTSEAFFGQGTRLTVV.

The J gene is TRBJ2-1, the V gene TRBV9; 8 nucleotides match TRBD2. With 7 bases clipped from V and 9 bases from J, the junction kept 12 bases outside the gene matches. Germline CDR1 SGDLS, CDR2 YYNGEE. The CDR3 consists of 14 residues. The CDR3 loop is CASGGTRKNGEQFF. DNA for the CDR3: TGTGCCAGCGGGGGGACTAGGAAGAACGGTGAGCAGTTCTTC.

V is TRBV19 and J is TRBJ1-2; D not resolved. The CDR3 contains 15 residues. Germline V gene sequence: CDR1 LNHDA, CDR2 SQIVND (reference sequence). Deletions cut 6 bases from V and 5 bases from J, with 19 bases between. The CDR3: CASREGVSRRYGYTF. The CDR3 nucleotides read TGTGCCAGTAGGGAGGGAGTCTCCCGACGGTATGGCTACACCTTC.